This T cell receptor beta chain is from a study of immune evolution from preneoplasia to lung adenocarcinoma. Profiling relied on immunoSEQ multiplex PCR, and the TCRdb table lists in-frame clones only, not all of them. The table lists fewer than 8,000 clones, roughly 83% of them singletons, with about 2.9% in the top ten. Histologic diagnosis was independently verified by two lung pathologists. This clone was recorded once. There are 11 residues in the CDR3. In germline, CDR1 is GTSNPN, CDR2 SVGIG (reference sequence). V was clipped by 2 bases and J by 7 bases, with 8 bases between them. The sequenced material came from FFPE invasive lung adenocarcinoma tissue. This TCR came from a person aged 35 to 50 with lung adenocarcinoma. The chain has TRBV30 and TRBJ1-2; maybe TRBD1 (6 bases). DNA for the CDR3: TGTGCCTGGAGTACAGGGCCTGGCTACACCTTC. This sequence encodes CAWSTGPGYTF.